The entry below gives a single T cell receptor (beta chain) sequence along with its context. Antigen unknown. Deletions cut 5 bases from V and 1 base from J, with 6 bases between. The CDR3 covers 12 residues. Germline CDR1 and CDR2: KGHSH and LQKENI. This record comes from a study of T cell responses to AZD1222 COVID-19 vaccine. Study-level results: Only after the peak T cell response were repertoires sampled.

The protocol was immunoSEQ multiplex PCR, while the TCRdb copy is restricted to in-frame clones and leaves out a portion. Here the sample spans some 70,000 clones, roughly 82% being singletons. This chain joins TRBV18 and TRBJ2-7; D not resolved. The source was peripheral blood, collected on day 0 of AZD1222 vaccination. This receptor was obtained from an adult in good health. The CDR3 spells CASSKGSYEQYF. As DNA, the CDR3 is TGTGCCAGCTCAAAGGGATCCTACGAGCAGTACTTC.